This T cell receptor (beta chain) is from a study of T cells in Graves' hyperthyroidism and ophthalmopathy. Clinicians diagnosed patients from clinical symptoms, serum thyroxine and TRAb, thyroid ultrasound and orbital computed tomography. Fresh 10 ml peripheral blood yielded PBMCs. Only a few counts were recorded for this clonotype. The antigen remains undetermined. The CDR3 contains 16 residues. With V trimmed by 0 bases and J by 7 bases, 8 bases remained unmatched. Per germline, CDR1 SGHRS and CDR2 YFSETQ. The investigators amplified TCR beta CDR3 regions from RNA transcripts. Primed by the HTBI set, a first-round RT-PCR was run on the TCR CDR3. Each CDR3 protein is one row after TCRdb ran MiXCR on the multiplex PCR reads. The table lists some 580,000 distinct CDR3 sequences, around 16% of them singletons. General observations from the study: Blood samples included most of the expanded thyroid clonotypes exceeding 0.001.

Material: blood. This chain joins TRBV5-1 and TRBJ2-1, with 9 bases identical to TRBD2. The source of this sequence is a woman between 40 and 50 years old with Graves' ophthalmopathy. In nucleotides, the CDR3 is TGCGCCAGCAGCTTGGGAGGCAGCGGGAGGATTAATGAGCAGTTCTTC. Protein: CASSLGGSGRINEQFF.